Listed below are T cell receptor beta chains from one sample, sequenced in a study of cytomegalovirus exposure and HLA in healthy donors. Profiled with immunoSEQ multiplex PCR; TCRdb holds only in-frame clones, not every one. The sample holds 150,000 to 200,000 clones, 78% seen once. Material: PBMCs. These TCRs come from a male donor in good health and CMV-seronegative. The CDR3 runs from the conserved cysteine through the conserved F or W. A D gene is named only where the DNA matches it firmly. The size entry is marked missing in some rows and otherwise reads once, few, many or a size class.

-	TRBJ1-5	TRBV7-2	-	TGTGCCAGCAGCTCAGGGGCAGGGAATCAGCCCCAGCATTTT	CASSSGAGNQPQHF
once	TRBJ2-7	TRBV2	TRBD1	TGTGCCAGCAAGGGGACAGGGTCTGGCGAGCAGTACTTC	CASKGTGSGEQYF
few	TRBJ1-4	TRBV12-2	-	TGTGCAAGTCCCACCTCCCCAACCGGAGCTTTCAATGAAAAACTGTTTTTT	CASPTSPTGAFNEKLFF
once	TRBJ1-1	TRBV10-3	TRBD1	TGTGCCATAACCGGGACAGTAAACACTGAAGCTTTCTTT	CAITGTVNTEAFF
-	TRBJ1-5	TRBV28	-	TGTGCCAGCAGTTCTTATAGCGACAGGTATCAGCCCCAGCATTTT	CASSSYSDRYQPQHF
-	TRBJ2-1	TRBV4-1	TRBD1	TGCGCCAGCAGCCAAGAACCCTCAGGGGGCAACTACAATGAGCAGTTCTTC	CASSQEPSGGNYNEQFF
-	TRBJ1-4	TRBV19	TRBD1	TGTGCCAGTAGGCCGGGACAGGGGGCGGCTAATGAAAAACTGTTTTTT	CASRPGQGAANEKLFF
-	TRBJ1-5	TRBV18	-	TGTGCCAGCTCACCAGGAGGCAATCAGCCCCAGCATTTT	CASSPGGNQPQHF
-	TRBJ2-6	TRBV5-6	TRBD1	TGTGCCAGCAGCTTGGGGCAGGGGGTTCTCTCTGGGGCCAACGGCCTGACTTTC	CASSLGQGVLSGANGLTF
-	TRBJ1-1	TRBV19	-	TGTGCCAGTAGTATAGATCCGGGGTCCCCCACTGAAGCTTTCTTT	CASSIDPGSPTEAFF
few	TRBJ2-6	TRBV18	TRBD2	TGTGCCAGCTCAAGCCTAGCGGCCGGGGCCAACGTCCTGACTTTC	CASSSLAAGANVLTF
-	TRBJ1-4	TRBV5-1	TRBD1	TGCGCCAGCAGCCTACGGACAGGGGGAGAAAAACTGTTTTTT	CASSLRTGGEKLFF
-	TRBJ1-1	TRBV6-1	-	TGTACCGCCAGGAGGGAAATGAACACTGAAGCTTTCTTT	CTARREMNTEAFF
few	TRBJ1-1	TRBV28	-	TGTGCCAGCACAATGCAGGGGTTTCGTCATGCTTTCTTT	CASTMQGFRHAFF
-	TRBJ2-3	TRBV27	TRBD1	TGTGCCAGCAGTCCCCGGGACAGGGGCACAGATACGCAGTATTTT	CASSPRDRGTDTQYF
-	TRBJ1-3	TRBV2	TRBD1	TGTGCCAGCAGTCCCGACAGGGGGCGAGGAAACACCATATATTTT	CASSPDRGRGNTIYF
-	TRBJ2-7	TRBV7-6	TRBD1	TGTGCCAGCAGCCCCAACAGGGGATCCTACGAGCAGTACTTC	CASSPNRGSYEQYF
-	TRBJ1-3	TRBV5-1	TRBD1	TGCGCCAGCAGCTTGACAGGGGCTGGAAACACCATATATTTT	CASSLTGAGNTIYF
-	TRBJ2-7	TRBV7-9	-	TGTGCCAGCAGCTCTCCCGACAGGGAGGTCCACGAGCAGTACTTC	CASSSPDREVHEQYF
-	TRBJ2-7	TRBV5-1	-	TGCGCCAGCAGCTCTCTATTATCTCAGGGGACCGAGCAGTACTTC	CASSSLLSQGTEQYF
-	TRBJ1-6	TRBV2	-	TGTGCCAGCAAATTCGGACAGCCTAATTCACCCCTCCACTTT	CASKFGQPNSPLHF
-	TRBJ2-1	TRBV14	-	TGTGCCAGCAGCCAATCCAGGGGTGAGCAGTTCTTC	CASSQSRGEQFF
-	TRBJ2-7	TRBV7-9	TRBD2	TGTGCCAGCAGCGCACCTAGCGGGCAAAGCTCCTACGAGCAGTACTTC	CASSAPSGQSSYEQYF
-	TRBJ2-7	TRBV5-1	TRBD2	TGCGCCAGCAGTACCGGACTAGCGGGAGGATCCGAGCAGTACTTC	CASSTGLAGGSEQYF
-	TRBJ1-5	TRBV6-1	-	TGTGCCAGCAGTGGTTTGGGGAGTCAGCCCCAGCATTTT	CASSGLGSQPQHF